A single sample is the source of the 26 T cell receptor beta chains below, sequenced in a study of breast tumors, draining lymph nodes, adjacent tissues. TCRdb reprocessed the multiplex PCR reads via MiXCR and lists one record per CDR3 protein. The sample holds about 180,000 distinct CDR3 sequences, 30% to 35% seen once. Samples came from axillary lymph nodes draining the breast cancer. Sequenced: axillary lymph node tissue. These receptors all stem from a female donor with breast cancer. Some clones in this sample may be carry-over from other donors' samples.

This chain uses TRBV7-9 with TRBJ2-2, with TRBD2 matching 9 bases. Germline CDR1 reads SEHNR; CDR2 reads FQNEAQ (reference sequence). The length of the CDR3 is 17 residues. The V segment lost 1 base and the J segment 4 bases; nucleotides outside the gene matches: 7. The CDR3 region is CASSLGRSGGLTGELFF. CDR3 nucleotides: TGTGCCAGCAGCTTAGGGAGGAGCGGGGGGCTCACCGGGGAGCTGTTTTTT.

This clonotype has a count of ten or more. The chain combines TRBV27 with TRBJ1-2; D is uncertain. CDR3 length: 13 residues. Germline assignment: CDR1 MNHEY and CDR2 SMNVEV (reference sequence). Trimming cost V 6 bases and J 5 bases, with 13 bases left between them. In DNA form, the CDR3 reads TGTGCCAGCAGGCAAACGGCTACTTATGGCTACACCTTC. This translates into CASRQTATYGYTF.

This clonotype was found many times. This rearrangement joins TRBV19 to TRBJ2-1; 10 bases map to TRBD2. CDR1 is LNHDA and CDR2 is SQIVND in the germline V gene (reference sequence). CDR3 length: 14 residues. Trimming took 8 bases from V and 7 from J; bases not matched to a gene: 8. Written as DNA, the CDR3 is TGTGCCAGTCTAACTAGCGGGGTGGGGAATGAGCAGTTCTTC. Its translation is CASLTSGVGNEQFF.

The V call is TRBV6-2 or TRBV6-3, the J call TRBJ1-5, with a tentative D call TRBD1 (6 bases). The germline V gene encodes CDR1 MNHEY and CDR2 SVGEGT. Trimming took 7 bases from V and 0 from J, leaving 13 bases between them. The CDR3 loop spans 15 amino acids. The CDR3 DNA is TGTGCCAGCACTAGGGGGGGATATAGCAATCAGCCCCAGCATTTT. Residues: CASTRGGYSNQPQHF.

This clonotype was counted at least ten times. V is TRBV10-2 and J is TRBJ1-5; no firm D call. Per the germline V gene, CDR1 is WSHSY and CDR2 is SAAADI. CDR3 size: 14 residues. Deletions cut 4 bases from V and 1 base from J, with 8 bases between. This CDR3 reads CASSAWESNQPQHF. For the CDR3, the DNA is TGCGCCAGCAGTGCCTGGGAGAGCAATCAGCCCCAGCATTTT.

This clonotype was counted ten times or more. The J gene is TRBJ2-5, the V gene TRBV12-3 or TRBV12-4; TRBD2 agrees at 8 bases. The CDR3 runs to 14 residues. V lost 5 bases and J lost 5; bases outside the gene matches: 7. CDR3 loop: CASSTTSATETQYF. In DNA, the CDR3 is TGTGCCAGCAGTACGACTAGCGCGACGGAGACCCAGTACTTC.

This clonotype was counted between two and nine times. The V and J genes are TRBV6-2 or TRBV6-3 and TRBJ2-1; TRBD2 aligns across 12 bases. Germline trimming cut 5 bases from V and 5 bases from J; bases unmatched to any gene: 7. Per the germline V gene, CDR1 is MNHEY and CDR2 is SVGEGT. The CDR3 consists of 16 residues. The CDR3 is CASSSPSGGANNEQFF. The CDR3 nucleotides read TGTGCCAGCAGTAGTCCTAGCGGGGGGGCAAACAATGAGCAGTTCTTC.

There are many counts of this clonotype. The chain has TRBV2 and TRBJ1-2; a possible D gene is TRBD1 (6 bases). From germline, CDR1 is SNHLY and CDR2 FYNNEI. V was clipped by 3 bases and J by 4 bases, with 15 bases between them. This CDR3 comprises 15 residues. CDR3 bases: TGTGCCAGCAGTGAGTTTGTTGGGGGCCCCTATGGCTACACCTTC. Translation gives CASSEFVGGPYGYTF.

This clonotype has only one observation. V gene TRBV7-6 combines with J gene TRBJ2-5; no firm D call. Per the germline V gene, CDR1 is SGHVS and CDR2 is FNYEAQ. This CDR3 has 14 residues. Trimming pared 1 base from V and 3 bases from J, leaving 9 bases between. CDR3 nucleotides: TGTGCCAGCAGCTTAGGGCAGTATGAAGAGACCCAGTACTTC. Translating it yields CASSLGQYEETQYF.

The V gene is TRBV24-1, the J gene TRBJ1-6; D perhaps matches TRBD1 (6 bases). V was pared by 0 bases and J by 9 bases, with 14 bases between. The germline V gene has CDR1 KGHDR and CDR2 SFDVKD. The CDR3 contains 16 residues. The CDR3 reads CATSDLGGAGASPLHF. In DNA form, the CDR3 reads TGTGCCACCAGTGATTTGGGTGGAGCGGGGGCTTCACCCCTCCACTTT.

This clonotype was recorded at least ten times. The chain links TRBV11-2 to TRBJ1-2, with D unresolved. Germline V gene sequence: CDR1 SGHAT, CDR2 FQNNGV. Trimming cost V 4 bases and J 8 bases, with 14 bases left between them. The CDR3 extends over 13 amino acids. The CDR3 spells CASSSGVEWGYTF. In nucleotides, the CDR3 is TGTGCCAGCAGCTCGGGAGTAGAATGGGGCTACACCTTC.

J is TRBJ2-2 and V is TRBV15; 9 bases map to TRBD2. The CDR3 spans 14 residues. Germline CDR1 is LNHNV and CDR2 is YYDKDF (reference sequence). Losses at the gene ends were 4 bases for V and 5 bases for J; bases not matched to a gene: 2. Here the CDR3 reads CATSILAGTGELFF. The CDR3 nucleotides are TGTGCCACCAGCATCCTAGCGGGAACCGGGGAGCTGTTTTTT.

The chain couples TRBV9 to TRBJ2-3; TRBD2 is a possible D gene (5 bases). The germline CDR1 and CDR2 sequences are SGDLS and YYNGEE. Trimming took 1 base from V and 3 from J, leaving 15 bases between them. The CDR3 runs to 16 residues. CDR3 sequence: CASSVNGGGGTDTQYF. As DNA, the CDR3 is TGTGCCAGCAGCGTAAACGGCGGAGGCGGGACAGATACGCAGTATTTT. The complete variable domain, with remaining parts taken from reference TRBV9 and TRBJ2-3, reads DSGVTQTPKHLITATGQRVTLRCSPRSGDLSVYWYQQSLDQGLQFLIQYYNGEERAKGNILERFSAQQFPDLHSELNLSSLELGDSALYFCASSVNGGGGTDTQYFGPGTRLTVL.

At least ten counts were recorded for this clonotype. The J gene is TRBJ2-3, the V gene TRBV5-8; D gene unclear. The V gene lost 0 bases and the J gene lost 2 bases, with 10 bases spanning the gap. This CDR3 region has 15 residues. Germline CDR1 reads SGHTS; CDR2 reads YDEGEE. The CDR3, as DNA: TGTGCCAGCAGCTTGGCAGCGAATCCCACAGATACGCAGTATTTT. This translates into CASSLAANPTDTQYF.

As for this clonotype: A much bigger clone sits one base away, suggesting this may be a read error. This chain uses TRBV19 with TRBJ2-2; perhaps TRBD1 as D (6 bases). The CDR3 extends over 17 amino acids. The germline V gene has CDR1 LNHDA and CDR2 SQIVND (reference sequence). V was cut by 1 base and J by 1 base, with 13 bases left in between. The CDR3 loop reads CASSIGRTGWNTGELFF. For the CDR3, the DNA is TGTGCCAGTAGTATAGGTCGAACAGGGTGGAACACCGGGGAGCTGTTTTTT.

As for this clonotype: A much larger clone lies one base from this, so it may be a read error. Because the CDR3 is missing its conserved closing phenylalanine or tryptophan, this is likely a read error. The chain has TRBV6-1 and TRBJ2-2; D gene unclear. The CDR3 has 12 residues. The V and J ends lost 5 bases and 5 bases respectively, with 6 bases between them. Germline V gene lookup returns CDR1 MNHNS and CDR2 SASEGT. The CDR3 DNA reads TGTGCCAGCAGTAGGCGGACCGGGGAGCTGTTTCTT. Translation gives CASSRRTGELFL.

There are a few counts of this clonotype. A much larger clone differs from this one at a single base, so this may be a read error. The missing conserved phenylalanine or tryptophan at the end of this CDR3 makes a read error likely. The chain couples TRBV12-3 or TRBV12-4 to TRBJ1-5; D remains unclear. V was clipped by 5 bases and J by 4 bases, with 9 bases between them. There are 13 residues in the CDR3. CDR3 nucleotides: TGTGCCAGCAGTCAGAATAGGAATCAGCCCCAGCATTCT. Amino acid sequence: CASSQNRNQPQHS.

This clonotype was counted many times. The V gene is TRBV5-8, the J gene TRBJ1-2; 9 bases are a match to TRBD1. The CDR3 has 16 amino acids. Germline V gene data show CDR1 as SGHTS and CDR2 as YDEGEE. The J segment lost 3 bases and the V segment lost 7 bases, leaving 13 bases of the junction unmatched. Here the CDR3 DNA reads TGTGCCAGCGGATTAACCCATACAGGGGGCGACTATGGCTACACCTTC. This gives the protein CASGLTHTGGDYGYTF.

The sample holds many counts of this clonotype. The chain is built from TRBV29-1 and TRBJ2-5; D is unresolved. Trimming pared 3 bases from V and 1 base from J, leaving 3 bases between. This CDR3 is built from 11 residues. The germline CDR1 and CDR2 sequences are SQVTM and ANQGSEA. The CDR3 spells CSVESQETQYF. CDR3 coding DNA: TGCAGCGTTGAGTCCCAAGAGACCCAGTACTTC.

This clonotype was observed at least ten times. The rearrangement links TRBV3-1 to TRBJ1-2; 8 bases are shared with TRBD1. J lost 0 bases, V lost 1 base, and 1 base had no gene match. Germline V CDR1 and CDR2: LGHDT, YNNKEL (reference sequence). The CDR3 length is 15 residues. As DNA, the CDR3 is TGTGCCAGCAGCCAAGGGACAGGGACTAACTATGGCTACACCTTC. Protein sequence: CASSQGTGTNYGYTF.

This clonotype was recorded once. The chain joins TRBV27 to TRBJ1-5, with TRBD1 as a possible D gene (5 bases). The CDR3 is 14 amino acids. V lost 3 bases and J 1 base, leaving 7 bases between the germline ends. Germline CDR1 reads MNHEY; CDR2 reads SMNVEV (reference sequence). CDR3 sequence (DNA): TGTGCCAGCAGTTTGGGGGTCAGCAATCAGCCCCAGCATTTT. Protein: CASSLGVSNQPQHF.

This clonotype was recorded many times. CDR3 nucleotides: TGTGCCAGCAGCCAAGCCCCCCCCGGGACAGATACGCAGTATTTT. Protein: CASSQAPPGTDTQYF. The V call is TRBV5-4, the J call TRBJ2-3; D not certain. V dropped 4 bases and J dropped 3 bases, with 15 bases sitting between them. Germline loops: CDR1 SGHNT, CDR2 YYREEE (reference sequence). This CDR3 contains 15 residues.

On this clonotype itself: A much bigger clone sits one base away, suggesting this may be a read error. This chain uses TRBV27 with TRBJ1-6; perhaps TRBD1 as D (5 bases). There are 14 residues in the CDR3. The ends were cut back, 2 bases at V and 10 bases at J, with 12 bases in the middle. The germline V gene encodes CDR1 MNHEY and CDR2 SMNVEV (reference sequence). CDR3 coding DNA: TGTGCCAGCAGTTTACCAGGGAGCATCTCACCCCTCCACTTT. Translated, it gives CASSLPGSISPLHF.

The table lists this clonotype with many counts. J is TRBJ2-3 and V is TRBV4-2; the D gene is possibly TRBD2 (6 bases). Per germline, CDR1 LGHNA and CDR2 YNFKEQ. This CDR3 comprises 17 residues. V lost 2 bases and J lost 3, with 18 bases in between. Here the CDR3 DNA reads TGTGCCAGCAGCCAATCGGGGGTGGGGGGAGGAACAGATACGCAGTATTTT. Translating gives CASSQSGVGGGTDTQYF.

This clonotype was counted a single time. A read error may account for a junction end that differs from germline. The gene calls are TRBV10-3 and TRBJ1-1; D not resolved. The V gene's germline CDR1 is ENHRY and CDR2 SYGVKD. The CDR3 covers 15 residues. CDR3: CASSAGNFLSTEAFF. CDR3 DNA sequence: TGTGCCAGCAGTGCCGGTAATTTCCTGAGCACTGAAGCTTTCTTT.

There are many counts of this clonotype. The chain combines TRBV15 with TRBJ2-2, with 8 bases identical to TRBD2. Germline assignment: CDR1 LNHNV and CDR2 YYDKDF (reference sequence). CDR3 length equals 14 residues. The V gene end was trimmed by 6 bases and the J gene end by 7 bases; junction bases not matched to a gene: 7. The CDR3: CATRQTSVSGELFF. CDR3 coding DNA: TGTGCCACCAGACAGACTAGCGTTAGCGGGGAGCTGTTTTTT.